This is a list of T cell receptor beta chains from one sample in a study of T cell responses to AZD1222 COVID-19 vaccine. Produced via immunoSEQ multiplex PCR; TCRdb's table is partial and in-frame only. The sample has some 120,000 clones, around 90% seen once. The source was peripheral blood, collected on day 0 of AZD1222 vaccination. Every receptor here comes from an adult in good health. CDR3s include the opening cysteine and the closing phenylalanine or tryptophan. D genes are given only for firm matches. Size values are once, few and many counts, or a class for expanded clones, and some rows have none.

CASVSGQTLTDTQYF | TGTGCCAGCGTCAGTGGTCAGACGCTCACAGATACGCAGTATTTT | NA | TRBJ2-3 | TRBV2 | NA
CAWSPGGSYPGELFF | TGTGCCTGGTCTCCAGGGGGGTCATACCCCGGGGAGCTGTTTTTT | NA | TRBJ2-2 | TRBV30 | NA
CASSSREKAYNEQFF | TGTGCCAGCAGCTCACGAGAGAAAGCCTACAATGAGCAGTTCTTC | NA | TRBJ2-1 | TRBV5-4 | NA
CASIPDGNTEAFF | TGTGCCAGCATCCCGGACGGGAACACTGAAGCTTTCTTT | few | TRBJ1-1 | TRBV2 | NA
CASSYIPDAGELFF | TGTGCCAGCAGTTACATCCCAGACGCCGGGGAGCTGTTTTTT | NA | TRBJ2-2 | TRBV6-2/TRBV6-3 | NA
CASSQERGDTIYF | TGCGCCAGCAGCCAAGAGAGGGGAGACACCATATATTTT | few | TRBJ1-3 | TRBV4-3 | NA
CASSLDDWAGNEQFF | TGTGCCAGCAGCTTAGACGATTGGGCGGGCAATGAGCAGTTCTTC | NA | TRBJ2-1 | TRBV11-2 | NA
CSVEAMAGGNYGYTF | TGCAGCGTTGAGGCTATGGCAGGGGGAAACTATGGCTACACCTTC | NA | TRBJ1-2 | TRBV29-1 | TRBD1
CASSPQGSTDTQYF | TGTGCCAGCAGTCCCCAGGGATCCACAGATACGCAGTATTTT | NA | TRBJ2-3 | TRBV7-2 | NA
CASSPSSNGYTF | TGTGCCAGCAGCCCGAGTTCGAATGGCTACACCTTC | NA | TRBJ1-2 | TRBV12-3/TRBV12-4 | NA
CASSQVQGGYGYTF | TGCGCCAGCAGCCAAGTACAGGGGGGCTATGGCTACACCTTC | NA | TRBJ1-2 | TRBV4-3 | TRBD1
CAISESAAYYNQPQHF | TGTGCCATCAGTGAGTCAGCCGCGTACTACAATCAGCCCCAGCATTTT | NA | TRBJ1-5 | TRBV10-3 | NA
CASSPKGAAQETQYF | TGTGCCAGCAGCCCTAAGGGGGCGGCCCAAGAGACCCAGTACTTC | NA | TRBJ2-5 | TRBV3-1/TRBV3-2 | TRBD1
CASSPRTGGYQPQHF | TGCGCCAGCAGCCCCCGGACAGGGGGCTATCAGCCCCAGCATTTT | few | TRBJ1-5 | TRBV4-1 | TRBD1
CASRDTYNEQFF | TGTGCCAGTAGGGACACGTACAATGAGCAGTTCTTC | NA | TRBJ2-1 | TRBV19 | NA